One and the same sample provided the 30 T cell receptor beta chains below, sequenced in a study of blood T cell repertoires in COVID-19. Data came from immunoSEQ multiplex PCR; TCRdb stores just in-frame clones and leaves some out. The sample records fewer than 250,000 clones, roughly 85% being singletons. The sample comprised PBMCs or T cells enriched from blood (not recorded which). These receptors all stem from a woman aged 45-65 years who had been exposed to COVID-19.

V and J are TRBV10-3 and TRBJ1-2; D is perhaps TRBD1 (6 bases). The CDR3 has 16 residues. The V end was cut by 0 bases, the J end by 5 bases, with 16 bases between. Per the germline V gene, CDR1 is ENHRY and CDR2 is SYGVKD. CDR3 DNA sequence: TGTGCCATCAGTGAGTCGAAGCAGGGGTCAACATATGGCTACACCTTC. This encodes CAISESKQGSTYGYTF.

This rearrangement joins TRBV21-1 to TRBJ2-7; the D call TRBD2 from the table was never checked on the DNA. TRBV21-1 is assigned pseudogene status. The CDR3 has 16 amino acids. The CDR3 coding sequence is TGTGCCAGCAGCATAACCAACGAGACTTTCTCCTACGAGCAGTACTTC. This codes for CASSITNETFSYEQYF.

The gene calls are TRBV5-1 and TRBJ2-1; 7 bases match TRBD1. The V segment lost 3 bases and the J segment 6 bases; nucleotides outside the gene matches: 9. This CDR3 comprises 15 residues. CDR1 and CDR2 from the germline V gene are SGHRS and YFSETQ. DNA for the CDR3: TGCGCCAGCAGCTCCCCGACAGGGAATTCCAATGAGCAGTTCTTC. As protein: CASSSPTGNSNEQFF.

This chain connects TRBV27 to TRBJ2-1; 8 bases line up with TRBD1. This CDR3 has 14 amino acids. Trimming removed 5 bases from V and 10 bases from J; junction bases left unmatched: 10. Germline V gives CDR1 MNHEY, CDR2 SMNVEV (reference sequence). CDR3 loop: CASSAGGPLGEQFF. DNA of the CDR3: TGTGCCAGCAGTGCAGGGGGCCCATTGGGGGAGCAGTTCTTC.

The rearrangement joins TRBV18 to TRBJ2-3, with D maybe TRBD2 (5 bases). The V end was cut by 2 bases, the J end by 6 bases, with 15 bases between. The CDR3 length is 15 residues. Germline V gene data show CDR1 as KGHSH and CDR2 as LQKENI. The CDR3 DNA sequence: TGTGCCAGCTCACCAGAAGCGGCCTGGGCGGATACGCAGTATTTT. This translates into CASSPEAAWADTQYF. Filled out from reference TRBV18 and TRBJ2-3, the complete variable domain reads NAGVMQNPRHLVRRRGQEARLRCSPMKGHSHVYWYRQLPEEGLKFMVYLQKENIIDESGMPKERFSAEFPKEGPSILRIQQVVRGDSAAYFCASSPEAAWADTQYFGPGTRLTVL.

The chain joins TRBV4-2 to TRBJ2-4; 10 nucleotides align to TRBD1. V shed 4 bases and J 7 bases; nucleotides not matched to a gene: 10. CDR3 length equals 16 residues. Germline-derived CDR1 and CDR2 are LGHNA and YNFKEQ. CDR3: CASSPDARTGGNIQYF. The CDR3 bases are TGTGCCAGCAGCCCAGATGCACGGACAGGGGGGAACATTCAGTACTTC.

The chain has TRBV18 and TRBJ1-1; D possibly corresponds to TRBD1 (5 bases). Germline V gene data show CDR1 as KGHSH and CDR2 as LQKENI. Trimming took off 6 bases at V and 2 bases at J, with 16 bases between the two ends. The CDR3 is made up of 15 amino acids. Written as DNA, the CDR3 is TGTGCCAGCTCGGGGGGGGGAGATCTTAACACTGAAGCTTTCTTT. This encodes CASSGGGDLNTEAFF.

V and J are TRBV7-2 and TRBJ1-1, with D maybe TRBD1 (6 bases). The CDR3 totals 13 residues. Trimming pared 8 bases from V and 2 bases from J, leaving 12 bases between. CDR1 is SGHTA and CDR2 is FQGNSA in the germline V gene. In nucleotides, the CDR3 is TGTGCCAGCGGGACCAGGGGTAACACTGAAGCTTTCTTT. This sequence encodes CASGTRGNTEAFF.

V usage is TRBV29-1 and J usage is TRBJ2-3; 7 nucleotides agree with TRBD1. There are 16 residues in the CDR3. In germline, CDR1 is SQVTM, CDR2 ANQGSEA. Trimming took 0 bases from V and 2 from J; bases not matched to a gene: 8. CDR3 bases: TGCAGCGTTGAAGACCCACAGGGGAGCACCACAGATACGCAGTATTTT. This encodes CSVEDPQGSTTDTQYF.

The chain carries TRBV10-3 and TRBJ1-2; TRBD1 matches 7 bases. The CDR3 extends over 13 amino acids. V shed 7 bases, J shed 6 bases, and the junction held 8 bases outside the gene matches. Germline assignment: CDR1 ENHRY and CDR2 SYGVKD. CDR3 amino acids: CAIKQGPGHGYTF. CDR3 coding DNA: TGTGCCATCAAACAGGGGCCCGGACATGGCTACACCTTC.

The J gene is TRBJ2-7, the V gene TRBV9, with 9 bases identical to TRBD1. This CDR3 contains 16 residues. The germline V gene encodes CDR1 SGDLS and CDR2 YYNGEE. With V trimmed by 0 bases and J by 5 bases, 9 bases remained unmatched. CDR3 DNA sequence: TGTGCCAGCAGCGTAGACGCCGGACAGGGGATCCACGAGCAGTACTTC. It specifies CASSVDAGQGIHEQYF.

This clone was found a few times. The chain employs TRBV2 and TRBJ1-6; 7 nucleotides match TRBD1. The CDR3 loop spans 13 amino acids. Germline V gives CDR1 SNHLY, CDR2 FYNNEI. V trimming: 4 bases; J trimming: 10 bases; junction bases outside the gene matches: 4. The CDR3, as DNA: TGTGCCAGCAGTGGGGGACAGAGATCACCCCTCCACTTT. This encodes CASSGGQRSPLHF.

This clone was counted between two and nine times. This chain uses TRBV3-1 (or the pseudogene TRBV3-2) with TRBJ1-2; TRBD1 aligns across 12 bases. CDR3 length: 14 amino acids. The ends lost 5 bases at V and 6 bases at J; junction bases unmatched: 4. Germline V gene sequence: CDR1 LGHDT, CDR2 YNNKEL (reference sequence). The CDR3 bases are TGTGCCAGCAGCAAGGGACAGGGGGCGCATGGCTACACCTTC. Its translation is CASSKGQGAHGYTF.

This sequence joins TRBV6-5 and TRBJ1-1; TRBD1 agrees at 7 bases. The CDR3 loop spans 14 amino acids. V was pared by 7 bases and J by 4 bases, with 9 bases of the junction left unmatched. Germline-derived CDR1 and CDR2 are MNHEY and SVGAGI. CDR3: CASKAAGGGTEAFF. The DNA for the CDR3 is TGTGCCAGCAAGGCAGCAGGGGGAGGCACTGAAGCTTTCTTT.

This sequence joins TRBV29-1 and TRBJ1-1; the D gene is possibly TRBD1 (5 bases). V was clipped by 2 bases and J by 0 bases, with 13 bases between them. This CDR3 spans 15 amino acids. CDR1 and CDR2 from the germline V gene are SQVTM and ANQGSEA. DNA of the CDR3: TGCAGCGTTGAAAACCCCCAGGGCATGAACACTGAAGCTTTCTTT. Translated, it gives CSVENPQGMNTEAFF.

The chain has TRBV7-9 and TRBJ1-3; D gene uncertain. This CDR3 contains 11 residues. Germline lookup yields CDR1 SEHNR and CDR2 FQNEAQ (reference sequence). V lost 5 bases and J lost 6, with 5 bases in between. CDR3 sequence: CASSPINTIYF. CDR3 nucleotides: TGTGCCAGCAGCCCCATAAACACCATATATTTT.

This chain joins TRBV15 and TRBJ2-6; TRBD1 is a possible D gene (6 bases). The CDR3 runs 18 residues. V lost 0 bases and J lost 2, with 14 bases in between. Germline CDR1 LNHNV, CDR2 YYDKDF (reference sequence). The CDR3 here is CATSREKGERAGANVLTF. CDR3 nucleotide sequence: TGTGCCACCAGCAGAGAGAAGGGGGAAAGGGCTGGGGCCAACGTCCTGACTTTC. The entire variable domain, with the rest obtained from reference TRBV15 and TRBJ2-6, is as follows: DAMVIQNPRYQVTQFGKPVTLSCSQTLNHNVMYWYQQKSSQAPKLLFHYYDKDFNNEADTPDNFQSRRPNTSFCFLDIRSPGLGDTAMYLCATSREKGERAGANVLTFGAGSRLTVL.

V usage is TRBV2 and J usage is TRBJ1-2, with 10 bases identical to TRBD1. Germline V gene lookup returns CDR1 SNHLY and CDR2 FYNNEI. This CDR3 region has 14 residues. Unmatched junction bases numbered 4, after V lost 6 bases and J lost 3 bases. CDR3 nucleotide sequence: TGTGCCAGCAGCTGGACAGGGGGAGACTATGGCTACACCTTC. It codes for CASSWTGGDYGYTF.

The chain employs TRBV7-2 and TRBJ1-1; no definite D call. The CDR3 totals 16 residues. V dropped 1 base and J dropped 0 bases, with 12 bases sitting between them. Germline CDR1 and CDR2: SGHTA and FQGNSA. CDR3 protein: CASSLDPHPMNTEAFF. The CDR3 coding sequence is TGTGCCAGCAGCTTAGATCCCCACCCTATGAACACTGAAGCTTTCTTT.

V is TRBV2 and J is TRBJ2-5; 7 nucleotides agree with TRBD2. Germline CDR1 is SNHLY and CDR2 is FYNNEI. The trim removed 4 bases at V and 5 bases at J, leaving 10 bases unmatched. The CDR3 runs 15 residues. In nucleotides, the CDR3 is TGTGCCAGCAGTGTTCGAAGGACTAGTTCGGAGACCCAGTACTTC. Protein: CASSVRRTSSETQYF.

The chain is built from TRBV19 and TRBJ2-7, with D perhaps matching TRBD1 (7 bases). CDR3 length: 14 amino acids. Germline CDR1 LNHDA, CDR2 SQIVND (reference sequence). Trimming removed 5 bases from V and 2 bases from J, with 13 bases in between. The CDR3 spells CASSRSRGAYEQYF. The CDR3 DNA reads TGTGCCAGTAGTCGGAGCAGGGGGGCCTACGAGCAGTACTTC.

J is TRBJ2-1 and V is TRBV29-1, with no clear D. The CDR3 is 12 amino acids. Trimming removed 6 bases from V and 7 bases from J, with 13 bases in between. Germline V gene lookup returns CDR1 SQVTM and CDR2 ANQGSEA. The CDR3 bases are TGCAGCGTGCGGTCCGGGTTTAATGAGCAGTTCTTC. Protein product: CSVRSGFNEQFF.

J is TRBJ1-2 and V is TRBV19; the D is unclear. Trimming shortened V by 3 bases and J by 3 bases, and 2 bases separated the two germline ends. Germline V lookup: CDR1 LNHDA, CDR2 SQIVND (reference sequence). CDR3 length: 11 amino acids. For the CDR3, the DNA is TGTGCCAGTAGTATCTACTATGGCTACACCTTC. Residues: CASSIYYGYTF.

A note on this clone: Other DNA variants within this sample encode the same CDR3. The CDR3 protein is CASSLADRGRSPLHF. CDR3 nucleotides: TGTGCCAGCAGCTTAGCGGACAGGGGACGATCACCCCTCCACTTT. The chain has TRBV7-8 and TRBJ1-6; 9 nucleotides match TRBD1. CDR1 SGHVS and CDR2 FQNEAQ come from the germline V gene. The CDR3 loop spans 15 amino acids. V lost 0 bases and J lost 10; bases outside the gene matches: 4.

The rearrangement links TRBV18 to TRBJ1-2; perhaps TRBD1 as D (5 bases). The V gene's germline CDR1 is KGHSH and CDR2 LQKENI. Trimming shortened V by 2 bases and J by 6 bases, and 13 bases separated the two germline ends. The CDR3 is 14 amino acids. In DNA, the CDR3 is TGTGCCAGCTCACCATCAGGGCCTTCGGATGGCTACACCTTC. Its translation is CASSPSGPSDGYTF.

The chain is built from TRBV7-9 and TRBJ2-5; no definite D call. Germline V lookup: CDR1 SEHNR, CDR2 FQNEAQ (reference sequence). The ends were cut back, 6 bases at V and 3 bases at J, with 5 bases in the middle. The CDR3 contains 11 residues. The CDR3 coding sequence is TGTGCCAGCAGTCGAGAAGAGACCCAGTACTTC. It is translated as CASSREETQYF.

The rearrangement links TRBV19 to TRBJ1-5, with 7 nucleotides matching TRBD1. V gave up 6 bases and J gave up 7 bases; unmatched junction bases: 9. Per germline, CDR1 LNHDA and CDR2 SQIVND (reference sequence). CDR3 length equals 14 residues. The CDR3 sequence is CASRRGTAEQPQHF. In DNA form, the CDR3 reads TGTGCCAGTAGAAGGGGGACAGCCGAGCAGCCCCAGCATTTT.

The chain has TRBV6-1 and TRBJ2-7; weak D call: TRBD1 (5 bases). The V gene's germline CDR1 is MNHNS and CDR2 SASEGT. The CDR3 consists of 14 residues. Trimming pared 2 bases from V and 3 bases from J, leaving 11 bases between. CDR3 DNA: TGTGCCAGCAGTGAAAAGCAGGGAATCTACGAGCAGTACTTC. This gives the protein CASSEKQGIYEQYF.

The CDR3 DNA follows: TGTGCCAGCAGTGAGGGTGGAGCGGGGGGGACAGATACGCAGTATTTT. Translated, it gives CASSEGGAGGTDTQYF. The chain is built from TRBV2 and TRBJ2-3; 10 positions match TRBD2. The CDR3 totals 16 residues. Per the germline V gene, CDR1 is SNHLY and CDR2 is FYNNEI. The V gene end was trimmed by 3 bases and the J gene end by 3 bases; junction bases not matched to a gene: 6.

CDR3 nucleotides: TGTGCCACTTCACTAGCGGGGGAGGCAGATACGCAGTATTTT. This sequence encodes CATSLAGEADTQYF. This sequence joins TRBV6-5 and TRBJ2-3; 11 nucleotides match TRBD2. Looked up from germline, CDR1 is MNHEY and CDR2 is SVGAGI. The V gene end was trimmed by 10 bases and the J gene end by 4 bases; junction bases not matched to a gene: 7. The CDR3 covers 14 residues.